These T cell receptor beta chains were read from a single sample in a study of TIL therapy for anti-PD-1-resistant metastatic lung cancer. Data came from immunoSEQ multiplex PCR; TCRdb stores just in-frame clones and leaves some out. The data show 9,500 to 15,000 clones, roughly 50% seen once. The sequencing used tumor tissue, collected at baseline. The receptors derive from a person between 25 and 79 years old with non-small cell lung cancer. Both conserved end residues are part of each CDR3.

>TRBJ2-1|17|TRBV28
CASSPRLGKSSYNEQFF
>TRBJ2-3|12|TRBV15
CATSPIGDTQYF
>TRBJ2-5|17|TRBV5-8
CASSFDIRDSTQETQYF
>TRBJ1-5|15|TRBV28
CASSGGQGDWQPQHF
>TRBJ2-1|15|TRBV5-4
CASSFAGLGRGEQFF
>TRBJ1-4|14|TRBV5-6
CASLGQATNEKLFF
>TRBJ2-5|14|TRBV18
CASSPPQDEETQYF
>TRBJ2-3|14|TRBV10-2
CASPGAGVTDTQYF
>TRBJ2-6|14|TRBV12-5
CAARRETGANVLTF
>TRBJ1-3|15|TRBV30
CAHDGTGAPGNTIYF
>TRBJ2-7|11|TRBV29-1
CSVEVGVEQYF
>TRBJ2-5|14|TRBV5-6
CASSLGSPQETQYF
>TRBJ1-5|15|TRBV30
CAWSSGQGAGQPQHF
>TRBJ1-4|13|TRBV5-4
CASSLGLHEKLFF
>TRBJ2-5|14|TRBV5-1
CASSLGQGMETQYF
>TRBJ1-6|13|TRBV6-1
CASSEIGNSPLHF
>TRBJ1-2|14|TRBV4-1
CASSSGGTDYGYTF